The 25 T cell receptor beta chains given below trace back to one sample, sequenced in a study of cytomegalovirus exposure and HLA in healthy donors. The PCR employed 60 Vbeta primers together with 13 Jbeta primers. Clones were sequenced by immunoSEQ multiplex PCR, and TCRdb holds only the in-frame ones, with some missing. The sample has 160,000 or so clones; almost 85% are singletons. Material: PBMCs. Receptors originate from a woman in her forties or fifties in good health and CMV-seronegative.

The V gene is TRBV6-1, the J gene TRBJ2-7; 7 bases are a match to TRBD2. CDR1 and CDR2 (germline): MNHNS, SASEGT. CDR3 length equals 16 residues. Trimming at V came to 0 bases and at J to 0 bases, leaving 5 bases not matched to a gene. The CDR3 DNA follows: TGTGCCAGCAGTGAAGCGTTACTAGCGATCTCCTACGAGCAGTACTTC. Its translation: CASSEALLAISYEQYF.

J is TRBJ2-7 and V is TRBV5-4, with a tentative D call TRBD1 (6 bases). Trimming cost V 5 bases and J 3 bases, with 18 bases left between them. Germline V gives CDR1 SGHNT, CDR2 YYREEE (reference sequence). The CDR3 has 15 amino acids. CDR3 sequence reads: CASSPRVGGNYEQYF. Written as DNA, the CDR3 is TGTGCCAGCAGTCCCCGCGTTGGGGGCAACTACGAGCAGTACTTC.

This clone was counted a few times. This rearrangement joins TRBV4-2 to TRBJ2-7; 11 bases are shared with TRBD2. The V and J ends lost 4 bases and 4 bases, in that order; junction bases with no gene match: 9. Germline V CDR1 and CDR2: LGHNA, YNFKEQ. The CDR3 sequence is 16 residues long. The CDR3 DNA reads TGTGCCAGCAGCCCCACGCCCGGGACTAGCGGATACGAGCAGTACTTC. Its translation is CASSPTPGTSGYEQYF.

This sequence joins TRBV7-6 and TRBJ1-3, with 8 positions matching TRBD1. The CDR3 is made up of 17 amino acids. With V trimmed by 3 bases and J by 1 base, 8 bases remained unmatched. CDR1 and CDR2 from the germline V gene are SGHVS and FNYEAQ. DNA for the CDR3: TGTGCCAGCAGCTTCCAGGACAGGGCCTCTTCTGGAAACACCATATATTTT. Translated: CASSFQDRASSGNTIYF.

The V gene is TRBV10-3, the J gene TRBJ1-5; TRBD1 matches at 7 bases. The trim removed 1 base at V and 7 bases at J, leaving 4 bases unmatched. There are 14 residues in the CDR3. Per germline, CDR1 ENHRY and CDR2 SYGVKD. CDR3 coding DNA: TGTGCCATCAGTGAGTATCAGGGGGGACAGCCCCAGCATTTT. The encoded protein is CAISEYQGGQPQHF.

This chain links TRBV10-1 with TRBJ2-1; 9 bases are a match to TRBD1. This CDR3 contains 15 residues. V dropped 5 bases and J dropped 4; count of bases not matched to a gene: 6. CDR1 is WNHNN, CDR2 SYGVQD, per germline (reference sequence). In DNA form, the CDR3 reads TGCGCCAGCAGTCAGCCGGGACAGGGTTACAATGAGCAGTTCTTC. This gives the protein CASSQPGQGYNEQFF.

The rearrangement joins TRBV5-8 to TRBJ1-2; 9 nucleotides agree with TRBD1. The CDR3 extends over 13 amino acids. The V gene's germline CDR1 is SGHTS and CDR2 YDEGEE. V shed 3 bases and J 8 bases; nucleotides not matched to a gene: 5. The CDR3 sequence is CASSSDRGGGYTF. The CDR3 DNA sequence: TGTGCCAGCAGCTCGGACAGGGGAGGCGGCTACACCTTC.

J is TRBJ1-2 and V is TRBV18; no clear D. V was clipped by 5 bases and J by 1 base, with 17 bases between them. The CDR3 is 16 amino acids. Germline V CDR1 and CDR2: KGHSH, LQKENI. In nucleotides, the CDR3 is TGTGCCAGCTCAAGGACTGGGAACATCAATAACTATGGCTACACCTTC. Translated: CASSRTGNINNYGYTF.

The chain is built from TRBV11-2 and TRBJ2-7, with a weak D call TRBD1 (5 bases). This CDR3 has 18 residues. Trimming took off 5 bases at V and 4 bases at J, with 27 bases between the two ends. The germline V gene has CDR1 SGHAT and CDR2 FQNNGV. Written as DNA, the CDR3 is TGTGCCAGCAGCCTCGGACAAATCATGGCCTCAGCAGGGTACGAGCAGTACTTC. The encoded protein is CASSLGQIMASAGYEQYF. Full variable domain (outside the CDR3, taken from reference TRBV11-2 and TRBJ2-7): EAGVAQSPRYKIIEKRQSVAFWCNPISGHATLYWYQQILGQGPKLLIQFQNNGVVDDSQLPKDRFSAERLKGVDSTLKIQPAKLEDSAVYLCASSLGQIMASAGYEQYFGPGTRLTVT.

This clone has only one observation. The chain is built from TRBV29-1 and TRBJ2-7; 9 bases match TRBD1. CDR1 and CDR2 from the germline V gene are SQVTM and ANQGSEA. The CDR3 is 13 residues long. Germline trimming cut 8 bases from V and 4 bases from J; bases unmatched to any gene: 9. The CDR3 is CSTGQGPLYEQYF. In nucleotides, the CDR3 is TGCAGCACTGGACAGGGGCCCTTATACGAGCAGTACTTC.

The V gene is TRBV4-1, the J gene TRBJ2-1; 13 positions agree with TRBD2. The CDR3 runs 20 residues. Trimming cost V 0 bases and J 0 bases; bases outside gene matches: 8. Germline values: CDR1 MGHRA, CDR2 YSYEKL. The CDR3 protein is CASSQERVRTSGGSYNEQFF. For the CDR3, the DNA is TGCGCCAGCAGCCAAGAGAGAGTTAGGACTAGCGGGGGCTCCTACAATGAGCAGTTCTTC.

This chain uses TRBV4-1 with TRBJ1-2; 9 bases are shared with TRBD1. Germline CDR1 MGHRA, CDR2 YSYEKL. There are 14 residues in the CDR3. With 2 bases clipped from V and 6 bases from J, the junction kept 4 bases outside the gene matches. In DNA form, the CDR3 reads TGCGCCAGCAGCCAAATATGGACAGGGGATGGCTACACCTTC. It specifies CASSQIWTGDGYTF.

The genes are TRBV30 and TRBJ2-4; D might be TRBD1 (6 bases). Germline V gene lookup returns CDR1 GTSNPN and CDR2 SVGIG (reference sequence). The V and J ends lost 3 bases and 0 bases respectively, with 9 bases between them. This CDR3 is built from 14 residues. CDR3 sequence reads: CAWRIGGAKNIQYF. CDR3 sequence (DNA): TGTGCCTGGAGGATAGGGGGAGCCAAAAACATTCAGTACTTC.

This chain connects TRBV7-6 to TRBJ1-2; no definite D call. With 1 base removed from V and 4 bases from J, the gap between germline ends came to 13 bases. CDR1 and CDR2 from the germline V gene are SGHVS and FNYEAQ. The CDR3 runs to 15 residues. CDR3 nucleotide sequence: TGTGCCAGCAGCTTAGAAGTCGGGAGAGGCTATGGCTACACCTTC. This translates into CASSLEVGRGYGYTF.

The rearrangement uses TRBV15 and TRBJ1-5; perhaps TRBD1 as D (6 bases). This CDR3 is 16 amino acids long. Germline-derived CDR1 and CDR2 are LNHNV and YYDKDF (reference sequence). V lost 0 bases and J lost 7, with 16 bases in between. The CDR3 DNA reads TGTGCCACCAGCAGAGATCCGCGAGGGGGTGAGCAGCCCCAGCATTTT. It is translated as CATSRDPRGGEQPQHF.

The chain has TRBV10-3 and TRBJ2-1; the match to TRBD2 covers 9 bases. Germline assignment: CDR1 ENHRY and CDR2 SYGVKD. The length of the CDR3 is 16 residues. J gave up 9 bases and V 4 bases, and 13 bases lay outside the gene matches. CDR3 DNA sequence: TGTGCCATCAGTGTCTCTCTCGGGACTAGCTTAGGTGAGCAGTTCTTC. Residues: CAISVSLGTSLGEQFF.

CDR3 DNA sequence: TGCGCCAGCAGCTTGGTGGGGGGGCAAAACACAGATACGCAGTATTTT. Amino acids: CASSLVGGQNTDTQYF. The chain joins TRBV5-1 to TRBJ2-3, with a weak D call TRBD2 (7 bases). Between the trimmed V and J ends, which lost 0 bases and 2 bases, there was a span of 13 bases. Germline V CDR1 and CDR2: SGHRS, YFSETQ. The CDR3 sequence is 16 residues long.

The V gene is TRBV4-3, the J gene TRBJ1-4; no firm D call. Germline V CDR1 and CDR2: LGHNA, YSLEER. The length of the CDR3 is 15 residues. V lost 1 base and J lost 5, with 11 bases in between. The DNA for the CDR3 is TGCGCCAGCAGCCAAGGGAGGGCGGGAAATGAAAAACTGTTTTTT. Its translation is CASSQGRAGNEKLFF.

The chain employs TRBV11-2 and TRBJ2-7, with D maybe TRBD2 (5 bases). Trimming pared 5 bases from V and 4 bases from J, leaving 9 bases between. The CDR3 is 12 residues long. CDR1 is SGHAT and CDR2 is FQNNGV in the germline V gene. The CDR3 region is CASSIGIYEQYF. In nucleotides, the CDR3 is TGTGCCAGCAGCATCGGGATATACGAGCAGTACTTC.

The V gene is TRBV27, the J gene TRBJ1-2; 8 bases align to TRBD1. The trim removed 6 bases at V and 5 bases at J, leaving 5 bases unmatched. The CDR3 runs 13 residues. The V gene's germline CDR1 is MNHEY and CDR2 SMNVEV (reference sequence). The CDR3 region is CASRLQGGYGYTF. Here the CDR3 DNA reads TGTGCCAGCAGACTACAGGGGGGGTATGGCTACACCTTC.

CDR3 sequence (DNA): TGTGCCAGCAGCTTGGCGCAGGGGGAATTTGGCTACACCTTC. This encodes CASSLAQGEFGYTF. The genes are TRBV5-5 and TRBJ1-2; 7 bases match TRBD1. CDR3 size: 14 residues. Trimming at V came to 0 bases and at J to 7 bases, leaving 6 bases not matched to a gene. Germline-derived CDR1 and CDR2 are SGHKS and YYEKEE (reference sequence).

The chain recombines TRBV11-1 with TRBJ1-4, with TRBD1 identical over 11 bases. After removal of 5 bases from V and 8 bases from J, the junction contained 4 bases not matched to a gene. CDR1 is SGHAT and CDR2 is FQDESV in the germline V gene (reference sequence). The CDR3 is made up of 14 amino acids. This CDR3 is CASSHGQGAEKLFF. CDR3 nucleotides: TGTGCCAGCAGCCACGGACAGGGGGCAGAAAAACTGTTTTTT. Using reference TRBV11-1 and TRBJ1-4 for the parts outside the CDR3, the full variable domain is EAEVAQSPRYKITEKSQAVAFWCDPISGHATLYWYRQILGQGPELLVQFQDESVVDDSQLPKDRFSAERLKGVDSTLKIQPAELGDSAMYLCASSHGQGAEKLFFGSGTQLSVL.

The chain recombines TRBV4-1 with TRBJ2-1; a possible D gene is TRBD2 (6 bases). Trimming removed 4 bases at V and 8 bases at J, with 9 bases between. The CDR3 has 12 amino acids. Germline V gene lookup returns CDR1 MGHRA and CDR2 YSYEKL. CDR3 sequence reads: CASSRGGDEQFF. The DNA for the CDR3 is TGCGCCAGCAGCCGCGGAGGGGATGAGCAGTTCTTC.

This chain connects TRBV9 to TRBJ2-7, with a tentative D call TRBD2 (5 bases). Germline V lookup: CDR1 SGDLS, CDR2 YYNGEE. With 3 bases removed from V and 3 bases from J, the gap between germline ends came to 10 bases. The CDR3 totals 13 residues. The CDR3, as DNA: TGTGCCAGCAGCGGGGGTGAGGGCTACGAGCAGTACTTC. It specifies CASSGGEGYEQYF.

The chain recombines TRBV5-1 with TRBJ2-5; TRBD1 matches at 7 bases. The J call may be wrong; the DNA end is better matched by TRBJ2-7. CDR1 and CDR2 (germline): SGHRS, YFSETQ. The CDR3 has 14 residues. The CDR3 DNA reads as TGCGCCAGCAGCACCTGGACAGGAATCTACGAGCAGTACTTC. This translates into CASSTWTGIYEQYF.